This TCR beta chain derives from a study of blood T cells in healthy people across ages. The CDR3 consists of 15 residues. V gave up 6 bases and J gave up 5 bases, with 20 bases separating them. Per germline, CDR1 DFQATT and CDR2 SNEGSKA (reference sequence). Through a sample-barcoded 5' primer and a J-beta primer mix, a second PCR was run for roughly 6 to 11 cycles. TCRdb recomputed calls from the 5' RACE reads with MiXCR, one row per CDR3 protein. Among 1 million or so distinct CDR3 sequences listed, approximately 25% were seen once. These data are also associated with another study on T cells of mothers and their children.

The specimen was blood. The rearrangement uses TRBV20-1 and TRBJ1-5; weak D call: TRBD1 (6 bases). This receptor was taken from a girl aged 2 to 10 in good health. The DNA for the CDR3 is TGCAGTGCGGTTGGGAAGACAGGCTCTGATCAGCCCCAGCATTTT. This gives the protein CSAVGKTGSDQPQHF.